This T cell receptor (beta chain) originates from a study of cytomegalovirus exposure and HLA in healthy donors. The PCR had 60 Vbeta and 13 Jbeta primers. Clones were read by immunoSEQ multiplex PCR, and TCRdb kept only the in-frame ones, dropping some. Of 200,000 to 250,000 clones in the sample, 75% to 85% are singletons; the top ten hold around 2.8%. Whole-study findings and limits: Confirmation was obtained in vitro that a few CMV-associated chains are specific for CMV antigens. Later work associated roughly 17,000 TCR beta sequences with HLA alleles at 0.05 false discovery rate. Differences between HLA loci emerged in a later analysis of TCR association rates, with DRB1 most and HLA-C fewest. In a later analysis, TCR beta V- and J-gene trimming was associated with a missense DCLRE1C variant.

As for this clone: No antigen is known for it.

The TCR comes from a woman aged 55-70 years in good health and CMV-seropositive. The sequenced sample consisted of PBMCs.

CDR3 sequence reads: CASSEAGGGQPQHF. CDR3 DNA sequence: TGTGCCAGCAGTGAAGCAGGGGGGGGGCAGCCCCAGCATTTT. V gene TRBV6-1 combines with J gene TRBJ1-5; weak D call: TRBD1 (6 bases). With 0 bases removed from V and 7 bases from J, the gap between germline ends came to 10 bases. CDR1 is MNHNS, CDR2 SASEGT, per germline. The CDR3 covers 14 residues.